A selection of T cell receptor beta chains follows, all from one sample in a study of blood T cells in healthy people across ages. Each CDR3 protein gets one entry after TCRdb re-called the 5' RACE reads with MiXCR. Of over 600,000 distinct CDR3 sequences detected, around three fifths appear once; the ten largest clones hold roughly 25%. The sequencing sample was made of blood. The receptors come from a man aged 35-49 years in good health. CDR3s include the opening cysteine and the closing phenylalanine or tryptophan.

cdr3_aa: CASSLWASHEQFF
j_call: TRBJ2-1
v_call: TRBV5-5

cdr3_aa: CASSLFGGPDSYNEQFF
j_call: TRBJ2-1
v_call: TRBV27

cdr3_aa: CASSLSGENIQYF
j_call: .
v_call: TRBV7-3

cdr3_aa: CAWKSANEKLFF
j_call: TRBJ1-4
v_call: TRBV30

cdr3_aa: CASSSPQGRSGGPLHF
j_call: TRBJ1-6
v_call: TRBV7-6

cdr3_aa: CASSPGRQETQYF
j_call: TRBJ2-5
v_call: TRBV18

cdr3_aa: CSAGDSLGGNTF
j_call: TRBJ1-2
v_call: TRBV20-1

cdr3_aa: CSVKDGPQNIQYF
j_call: TRBJ2-4
v_call: TRBV29-1

cdr3_aa: CASSLRTSGGEQYF
j_call: TRBJ2-7
v_call: TRBV3-1

cdr3_aa: CASSPTGLIYEQYF
j_call: TRBJ2-7
v_call: TRBV7-2

cdr3_aa: CASSSPERHAFF
j_call: TRBJ1-1
v_call: TRBV7-9

cdr3_aa: CASSSRPGLAGGSSYNEQFF
j_call: TRBJ2-1
v_call: TRBV7-2

cdr3_aa: CASSTGSGAGIDKQFF
j_call: TRBJ2-1
v_call: TRBV3-1

cdr3_aa: CASSLIQLSGANVLTF
j_call: TRBJ2-6
v_call: TRBV28

cdr3_aa: CASPRPQNSYNEQFF
j_call: TRBJ2-1
v_call: TRBV2

cdr3_aa: CASSIDRATNQPQHF
j_call: TRBJ1-5
v_call: TRBV11-2

cdr3_aa: CASSPSVGGNTEAFF
j_call: TRBJ1-1
v_call: TRBV9

cdr3_aa: CASSPRVNSYEQYF
j_call: TRBJ2-7
v_call: TRBV4-3

cdr3_aa: CSASEGSPLHF
j_call: TRBJ1-6
v_call: TRBV20-1

cdr3_aa: CASSSQGGSAFF
j_call: TRBJ1-1
v_call: TRBV9

cdr3_aa: CASSLGRGVLTF
j_call: TRBJ2-6
v_call: TRBV11-2

cdr3_aa: CASSEWGDPDPGYEQFF
j_call: TRBJ2-1
v_call: TRBV25-1

cdr3_aa: CASSLEWGYGYTF
j_call: TRBJ1-2
v_call: TRBV5-1

cdr3_aa: CASSAYSGSIYEQYF
j_call: TRBJ2-7
v_call: TRBV6-2/TRBV6-3

cdr3_aa: CASSPQGLLYNEQFF
j_call: TRBJ2-1
v_call: TRBV7-9

cdr3_aa: CSAGLLGQGYNEQFF
j_call: TRBJ2-1
v_call: TRBV20-1

cdr3_aa: CASSWGGFPDTQYF
j_call: TRBJ2-3
v_call: TRBV5-1